These T cell receptor beta chains were read from a single sample in a study of blood T cell repertoires in COVID-19. Only in-frame clones appear in the TCRdb table, and some are missing; sequencing was by immunoSEQ multiplex PCR. The sample contains about 200,000 clones, approximately 90% of which appear only once. The sample taken for sequencing was peripheral blood. These receptor sequences come from a man in his fifties or sixties with acute or convalescent COVID-19. The CDR3 runs from the conserved cysteine through the conserved F or W. D genes are given only for firm matches. Rows may omit the clone size; those that give it use once, few, many or a size class.

V gene,clone size,J gene,CDR3 length,D gene,CDR3 DNA,CDR3 protein
TRBV19,.,TRBJ2-3,13,.,TGTGCCAGTAGTATTAGGGGGACGGATACGCAGTATTTT,CASSIRGTDTQYF
TRBV6-1,.,TRBJ1-1,11,.,TGTGCCAGCAGTGAAATTATTGAAGCTTTCTTT,CASSEIIEAFF
TRBV5-5,.,TRBJ2-1,14,TRBD1,TGTGCCAGCAGCGCGGGACAGGGGAGGAATGAGCAGTTCTTC,CASSAGQGRNEQFF
TRBV5-1,.,TRBJ1-4,15,.,TGCGCCAGCAGCTTGGCTGGAGCGCCTAATGAAAAACTGTTTTTT,CASSLAGAPNEKLFF
TRBV4-1,.,TRBJ2-3,15,.,TGCGCCAGCAGCCAAGACGGTGGGAGCCCAGATACGCAGTATTTT,CASSQDGGSPDTQYF
TRBV5-1,.,TRBJ2-5,14,.,TGCGCCAGCAGCTTGGTTGGAGGGCGGGAGACCCAGTACTTC,CASSLVGGRETQYF
TRBV11-1,few,TRBJ2-3,15,TRBD1,TGTGCCAGCAGCCGGGGGACAGGGGGCACAGATACGCAGTATTTT,CASSRGTGGTDTQYF
TRBV7-8,few,TRBJ1-1,14,.,TGTGCCAGCAGCCCACAACAGGGGAACACTGAAGCTTTCTTT,CASSPQQGNTEAFF
TRBV7-2,.,TRBJ2-5,16,TRBD2,TGTGCCAGCAGCTTGGGAATAGCGGGGGGGCCGGAGACCCAGTACTTC,CASSLGIAGGPETQYF
TRBV7-9,.,TRBJ1-2,14,TRBD1,TGTGCCAGCAGCTTAGTCGGGACAGGGTCCCGCTACACCTTC,CASSLVGTGSRYTF
TRBV2,.,TRBJ2-1,15,.,TGTGCCAGCAGTGAAGACCTAGCAGTCTACAATGAGCAGTTCTTC,CASSEDLAVYNEQFF
TRBV28,.,TRBJ1-2,13,.,TGTGCCAGCAGTAAATTGGAGAACTATGGCTACACCTTC,CASSKLENYGYTF
TRBV28,.,TRBJ2-1,15,TRBD1,TGTGCCAGCAGTCCCGGGACAGGTACTCACAATGAGCAGTTCTTC,CASSPGTGTHNEQFF
TRBV18,.,TRBJ1-5,16,TRBD1,TGTGCCAGCTCACCACCCCTGGGACAGGGGAAACAGCCCCAGCATTTT,CASSPPLGQGKQPQHF
TRBV11-2,.,TRBJ1-1,13,.,TGTGCCAGCAGCTTATATCAGGCTACTGAAGCTTTCTTT,CASSLYQATEAFF
TRBV6-5,.,TRBJ2-1,15,.,TGTGCCAGCACCTTATCAGCCCCAGGACTGGGTGGGCAGTTCTTC,CASTLSAPGLGGQFF
TRBV7-9,once,TRBJ1-1,12,TRBD1,TGTGCCAGCAGCTGGACAGGTCATGAAGCTTTCTTT,CASSWTGHEAFF
TRBV11-2,.,TRBJ2-4,15,TRBD1,TGTGCCAGCAGCTTAGCGGGACAGGGGAAAAACATTCAGTACTTC,CASSLAGQGKNIQYF
TRBV28,.,TRBJ1-5,15,TRBD1,TGTGCCAGCAGTTTAGGGGGACAGGTCCATCAGCCCCAGCATTTT,CASSLGGQVHQPQHF
TRBV11-2,.,TRBJ2-5,13,TRBD1,TGTGCCAGCAGGGGACAGGGTAAAGAGACCCAGTACTTC,CASRGQGKETQYF
TRBV7-6,once,TRBJ1-1,15,TRBD1,TGTGCCAGCAGCTTAGGACAGGGGGCTTTTACTGAAGCTTTCTTT,CASSLGQGAFTEAFF
TRBV9,.,TRBJ1-2,15,TRBD1,TGTGCCAGCAGCCCCATGACAGGGGGGTACTATGGCTACACCTTC,CASSPMTGGYYGYTF
TRBV7-2,.,TRBJ1-2,13,.,TGTGCCAGCAGCTCACCCAGGGGTCTCGGCTACACCTTC,CASSSPRGLGYTF
TRBV28,.,TRBJ1-5,14,.,TGTGCCAGCAAAACAGGGAGGGTAGGTCAGCCCCAGCATTTT,CASKTGRVGQPQHF
TRBV3-1/TRBV3-2,.,TRBJ1-2,17,TRBD1,TGTGCCAGCAGCCAAGATCACAGGGGGCGGCTCAACTATGGCTACACCTTC,CASSQDHRGRLNYGYTF
TRBV29-1,.,TRBJ2-2,13,.,TGCAGCGTTGGTGAGGGTAGCACCGGGGAGCTGTTTTTT,CSVGEGSTGELFF
TRBV7-2,.,TRBJ2-4,16,.,TGTGCCAGCGGCCTCGTGCCGACAGTAGCCAAAAACATTCAGTACTTC,CASGLVPTVAKNIQYF
TRBV5-1,.,TRBJ2-7,15,TRBD2,TGCGCCAGCGCCTTCCTTAGCGGGAGTGGGTACGAGCAGTACTTC,CASAFLSGSGYEQYF
TRBV9,.,TRBJ1-5,15,TRBD1,TGTGCCAGCAGCCCCAAGGGGGCATCTAATCAGCCCCAGCATTTT,CASSPKGASNQPQHF
TRBV24-1,.,TRBJ2-5,13,TRBD2,TGTGCCACCAGTGATTCCGGGGGGGAGACCCAGTACTTC,CATSDSGGETQYF
TRBV14,few,TRBJ2-7,16,.,TGTGCCAGCAGCCAATTAGGGGAGGCCCAGTATCACGAGCAGTACTTC,CASSQLGEAQYHEQYF
TRBV12-3/TRBV12-4,.,TRBJ1-2,13,.,TGTGCCAGCAGTTTCGTCCAGAACTATGGCTACACCTTC,CASSFVQNYGYTF
TRBV10-1,.,TRBJ2-1,15,.,TGCGCCAGCAGCCCATGGGCGGGGCCTGGCAATGAGCAGTTCTTC,CASSPWAGPGNEQFF
TRBV27,.,TRBJ1-5,17,TRBD1,TGTGCCAGCAGCACCGGGACAGGATTCCGAGCTAATCAGCCCCAGCATTTT,CASSTGTGFRANQPQHF
TRBV6-4,.,TRBJ2-1,17,TRBD2,TGTGCCAGCAGTGACGGGAGCGGGAGAGGGTCCTACAATGAGCAGTTCTTC,CASSDGSGRGSYNEQFF
TRBV27,.,TRBJ2-2,15,TRBD1,TGTGCCAGCAGTCCACAGGGGCTCTACACCGGGGAGCTGTTTTTT,CASSPQGLYTGELFF
TRBV18,.,TRBJ1-6,16,TRBD1,TGTGCCAGCTCACCTCAGCCACAGGGGGGAGATTCACCCCTCCACTTT,CASSPQPQGGDSPLHF